This entry lists 17 T cell receptor beta chains sequenced from one sample in a study of neoadjuvant anti-PD-1 for oral cavity cancer. Assay: immunoSEQ multiplex PCR; the TCRdb copy retains only in-frame clones and omits some. The table includes around 11,000 clones, over 40% detected once. The sample consisted of tumor tissue, taken before nivolumab (anti-PD-1) treatment. Every receptor here comes from a person aged 35-79 years with oral cavity squamous cell carcinoma.

J is TRBJ1-2 and V is TRBV6-5; D gene unclear. Per germline, CDR1 MNHEY and CDR2 SVGAGI. V was cut by 0 bases and J by 2 bases, with 13 bases left in between. The CDR3 runs to 16 residues. The CDR3 DNA reads TGTGCCAGCAGTTACTCCGACCCGACGAAAAACTATGGCTACACCTTC. It codes for CASSYSDPTKNYGYTF.

V is TRBV5-1 and J is TRBJ1-2, with TRBD1 as a possible D gene (6 bases). V was cut by 4 bases and J by 2 bases, with 9 bases left in between. The CDR3 is made up of 13 amino acids. The germline gives CDR1 SGHRS, CDR2 YFSETQ. The CDR3 loop reads CASSGTGNYGYTF. The CDR3 region has the DNA TGCGCCAGCAGCGGAACAGGGAACTATGGCTACACCTTC.

The chain recombines TRBV6-1 with TRBJ2-7; the D is unclear. The CDR3 runs 16 residues. Germline CDR1 MNHNS, CDR2 SASEGT. Trimming removed 2 bases from V and 3 bases from J, with 17 bases in between. In DNA form, the CDR3 reads TGTGCCAGCAGTGAAATGTCTTTGGTACAGAACTACGAGCAGTACTTC. Amino acid sequence: CASSEMSLVQNYEQYF.

The V call is TRBV4-2, the J call TRBJ2-5; 8 bases match TRBD1. Germline values: CDR1 LGHNA, CDR2 YNFKEQ. J gave up 3 bases and V 4 bases, and 13 bases lay outside the gene matches. The CDR3 loop spans 17 amino acids. The CDR3 sequence is CASSPRRGGQGKETQYF. Here the CDR3 DNA reads TGTGCCAGCAGCCCTCGGAGGGGTGGACAGGGAAAAGAGACCCAGTACTTC.

This clone was seen more than once but under ten times. The chain couples TRBV19 to TRBJ1-2, with D possibly matching TRBD1 (5 bases). This CDR3 region has 13 residues. Per germline, CDR1 LNHDA and CDR2 SQIVND (reference sequence). V lost 5 bases, J lost 8 bases, and 15 bases lay in between. The CDR3 nucleotides read TGTGCCAGTAGTGTCGACAGTGCGTTCGGCTACACCTTC. Translation: CASSVDSAFGYTF.

The chain links TRBV18 to TRBJ1-5; D ambiguous. CDR3 length: 13 residues. V was trimmed by 3 bases and J by 5 bases, leaving 8 bases between them. Germline assignment: CDR1 KGHSH and CDR2 LQKENI. The CDR3 loop is CASSPKEDQPQHF. CDR3 in DNA: TGTGCCAGCTCACCCAAAGAGGATCAGCCCCAGCATTTT.

The rearrangement joins TRBV15 to TRBJ2-3, with D possibly being TRBD1 (6 bases). Trimming stripped 0 bases from V and 5 bases from J, with 27 bases between. This CDR3 is 20 amino acids long. Germline-derived CDR1 and CDR2 are LNHNV and YYDKDF (reference sequence). The CDR3 region has the DNA TGTGCCACCAGCAGAGATAGGGGACAAGGCGGATCTGCCTTAGAAGATACGCAGTATTTT. Protein: CATSRDRGQGGSALEDTQYF.

The chain has TRBV10-2 and TRBJ2-1, with a tentative D call TRBD1 (5 bases). Trimming removed 0 bases from V and 12 bases from J, with 18 bases in between. Germline assignment: CDR1 WSHSY and CDR2 SAAADI. The CDR3 totals 15 residues. The CDR3 spells CASSESKGRVQGQFF. CDR3 in DNA: TGCGCCAGCAGTGAGTCGAAGGGCAGGGTCCAGGGGCAGTTCTTC.

This chain uses TRBV30 with TRBJ2-2, with 7 bases lining up with TRBD1. Germline trimming cut 6 bases from V and 0 bases from J; bases unmatched to any gene: 7. The germline V gene has CDR1 GTSNPN and CDR2 SVGIG (reference sequence). The CDR3 is 15 residues long. The CDR3 DNA reads TGTGCCTGTACAGGGGCCTCCGCGAACACCGGGGAGCTGTTTTTT. Its protein product is CACTGASANTGELFF.

The CDR3 coding sequence is TGTGCCAGCTCACCACAAAACCGGGAGGGTGAAAAACTGTTTTTT. Its protein is CASSPQNREGEKLFF. The chain has TRBV18 and TRBJ1-4; D is unresolved. The CDR3 consists of 15 residues. Germline CDR1 is KGHSH and CDR2 is LQKENI. Trimming left V 1 base short and J 7 bases short, with 13 bases between.

The chain joins TRBV10-1 to TRBJ1-5, with D possibly matching TRBD1 (6 bases). V was clipped by 6 bases and J by 3 bases, with 27 bases between them. There are 19 residues in the CDR3. Germline CDR1 WNHNN, CDR2 SYGVQD (reference sequence). The CDR3 region has the DNA TGCGCCAGCAGAAAACCGGGACAATGGCCTATCTACTACAATCAGCCCCAGCATTTT. It codes for CASRKPGQWPIYYNQPQHF.

The rearrangement joins TRBV20-1 to TRBJ2-7, with D tentatively TRBD1 or TRBD2 (7 bases each). Germline CDR1 reads DFQATT; CDR2 reads SNEGSKA (reference sequence). The CDR3 covers 11 residues. V lost 3 bases and J 11 bases, leaving 14 bases between the germline ends. The CDR3 DNA is TGCAGTGCTAGGGGACAGCGGGACGAGTACTTC. It yields the protein CSARGQRDEYF.

The count of this clone is one. The CDR3 loop reads CASSGAVGGTEAFF. CDR3 nucleotides: TGTGCCAGCAGTGGGGCGGTGGGGGGCACTGAAGCTTTCTTT. The chain combines TRBV25-1 with TRBJ1-1, with a possible D match to TRBD1 (5 bases). Per the germline V gene, CDR1 is MGHDK and CDR2 is SYGVNS. Trimming shortened V by 4 bases and J by 4 bases, and 13 bases separated the two germline ends. CDR3 size: 14 residues. Combining the CDR3 with reference TRBV25-1 and TRBJ1-1 gives the whole variable domain EADIYQTPRYLVIGTGKKITLECSQTMGHDKMYWYQQDPGMELHLIHYSYGVNSTEKGDLSSESTVSRIRTEHFPLTLESARPSHTSQYLCASSGAVGGTEAFFGQGTRLTVV.

The chain joins TRBV15 to TRBJ2-1, with 8 bases lining up with TRBD1. The trim removed 7 bases at V and 6 bases at J, leaving 11 bases unmatched. This CDR3 has 15 amino acids. Germline CDR1 and CDR2: LNHNV and YYDKDF (reference sequence). The CDR3 loop reads CATTGGATKSNEQFF. The CDR3 nucleotides are TGTGCCACCACAGGGGGCGCCACAAAAAGCAATGAGCAGTTCTTC.

The genes are TRBV27 and TRBJ1-6, with no clear D. The CDR3 is 12 amino acids. Trimming removed 4 bases from V and 8 bases from J, with 6 bases in between. Germline loops: CDR1 MNHEY, CDR2 SMNVEV (reference sequence). The CDR3 DNA is TGTGCCAGCAGTTCGATCTATTCACCCCTCCACTTT. Protein: CASSSIYSPLHF.

The gene calls are TRBV7-9 and TRBJ2-1; tentatively, D is TRBD1 or TRBD2 (5 bases each). Germline assignment: CDR1 SEHNR and CDR2 FQNEAQ (reference sequence). Between the trimmed V and J ends, which lost 2 bases and 2 bases, there was a span of 16 bases. This CDR3 is built from 17 residues. Here the CDR3 reads CASSLRSIGTTYNEQFF. The CDR3 DNA sequence: TGTGCCAGCAGCTTACGCTCTATAGGGACGACCTACAATGAGCAGTTCTTC. The variable domain in full, with the rest retrieved from reference TRBV7-9 and TRBJ2-1, is DTGVSQNPRHKITKRGQNVTFRCDPISEHNRLYWYRQTLGQGPEFLTYFQNEAQLEKSRLLSDRFSAERPKGSFSTLEIQRTEQGDSAMYLCASSLRSIGTTYNEQFFGPGTRLTVL.

In this sample, this clone turned up a few times. V and J are TRBV7-2 and TRBJ1-6; D gene uncertain. The CDR3 is 12 residues long. Trimming removed 2 bases from V and 6 bases from J, with 2 bases in between. Per the germline V gene, CDR1 is SGHTA and CDR2 is FQGNSA. CDR3 DNA: TGTGCCAGCAGCTTACCTAATTCACCCCTCCACTTT. It specifies CASSLPNSPLHF.